The present TCR beta chain was sequenced within a study of beta chain features in type 1 diabetes. Study outcomes and limitations: In every one of the four CD4+ subsets, TCRB CDR3s were moderately but significantly shorter in Type 1 diabetes patients.

What was sequenced were expressed TCRB transcripts, since all of the isolated RNA had been reverse transcribed. Here immunoSEQ multiplex PCR was the method, and the copy in TCRdb shows in-frame clones only, minus some. The sample consists of approximately 160,000 clones, 10% of them appearing once. As to this clone: Its antigen is not known.

V lost 7 bases and J lost 5; bases outside the gene matches: 6. The CDR3 runs to 14 residues. Germline V gene data show CDR1 as SNHLY and CDR2 as FYNNEI. The sequence came from a man aged 25-45 years with type 1 diabetes. The sequencing sample was made of central memory CD4+ T cells from blood. The rearrangement links TRBV2 to TRBJ2-7; 12 bases are a match to TRBD1. CDR3 in DNA: TGTGCCAGCAAAGGGACAGGGGGCTTCAACGAGCAGTACTTC. Amino acids: CASKGTGGFNEQYF.